This section outlines one T cell receptor (beta chain) sequence together with its context. It was with a sample-barcoded 5' primer and a J-beta primer mix that a second PCR of roughly 6 to 12 cycles was run. TCRdb re-derived calls from the 5' RACE reads in MiXCR, one entry per CDR3 protein. The data contain about 620,000 distinct CDR3 sequences, 40% to 65% of them singletons. The sample originates from a study of blood T cells in healthy people across ages. Looked up from germline, CDR1 is DFQATT and CDR2 is SNEGSKA (reference sequence). V was pared by 3 bases and J by 4 bases, with 7 bases between. The CDR3 contains 12 residues.

The rearrangement links TRBV20-1 to TRBJ1-3; D call uncertain. The TCR originated in a woman older than 75 in good health. Input material: blood. As DNA, the CDR3 is TGCAGTGCTAGCAAATCCGGAAACACCATATATTTT. The encoded protein is CSASKSGNTIYF.